The clone carrying this T cell receptor beta chain has a handful of counts. Its target is not known. This record comes from a study of blood T cells in healthy people across ages. Germline V gives CDR1 SGHTA, CDR2 FQGNSA. The CDR3 loop spans 13 amino acids. General study findings and limits: The long-lived group displayed more naive CD4+ cells, plus higher diversity, than the aged donors did.

Combining a sample-barcoded 5' primer with a J-beta primer mix, a second PCR ran for about 6 to 11 cycles. TCRdb used MiXCR to reprocess the 5' RACE reads, holding one entry per CDR3 protein. The sample has roughly 1,800,000 distinct CDR3 sequences, around half seen once. The sample taken for sequencing was blood. The receptor comes from a woman in her 40s in good health. The gene calls are TRBV7-2 and TRBJ2-5; tentatively, D is TRBD1 (6 bases). Near its end, the DNA agrees better with TRBJ2-7, so the J call may be wrong. The CDR3 DNA sequence: TGTGCCAGCAGCTTTAGACAGGTCGCCGAGCAGTACTTC. It encodes CASSFRQVAEQYF.